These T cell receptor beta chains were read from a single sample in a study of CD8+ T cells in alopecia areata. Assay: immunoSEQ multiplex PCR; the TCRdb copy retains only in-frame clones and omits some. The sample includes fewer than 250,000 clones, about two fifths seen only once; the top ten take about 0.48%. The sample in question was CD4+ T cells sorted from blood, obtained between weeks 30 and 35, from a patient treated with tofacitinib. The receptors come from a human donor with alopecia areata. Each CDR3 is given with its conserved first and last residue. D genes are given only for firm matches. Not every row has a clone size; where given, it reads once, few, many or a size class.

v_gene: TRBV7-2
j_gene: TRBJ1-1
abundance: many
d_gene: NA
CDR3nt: TGTGCCAGCAGTTACTACACTGAAGCTTTCTTT
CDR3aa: CASSYYTEAFF

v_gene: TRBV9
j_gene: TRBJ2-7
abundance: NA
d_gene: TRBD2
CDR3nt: TGTGCCAGCAGTTATGGACTAGCGACATCCTACGAGCAGTACTTC
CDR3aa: CASSYGLATSYEQYF

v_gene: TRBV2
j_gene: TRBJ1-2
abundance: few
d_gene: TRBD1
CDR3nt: TGTGCCAGCAAAGAGGACAGGGTTAACTATGGCTACACCTTC
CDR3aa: CASKEDRVNYGYTF

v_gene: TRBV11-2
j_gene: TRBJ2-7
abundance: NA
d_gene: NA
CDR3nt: TGTGCCAGCAGCCAAATAAAGACAGGATCCTACGAGCAGTACTTC
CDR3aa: CASSQIKTGSYEQYF

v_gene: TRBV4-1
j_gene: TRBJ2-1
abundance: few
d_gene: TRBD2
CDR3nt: TGCGCCAGCAGCCACCTAGCGGATCTCTCCTACAATGAGCAGTTCTTC
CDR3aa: CASSHLADLSYNEQFF

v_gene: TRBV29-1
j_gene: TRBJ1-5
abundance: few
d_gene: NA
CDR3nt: TGCAGCGCCGTCTTTAGCAATCAGCCCCAGCATTTT
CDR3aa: CSAVFSNQPQHF

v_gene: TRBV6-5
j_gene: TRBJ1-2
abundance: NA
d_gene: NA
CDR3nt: TGTGCCAGCAGTTACTCCCCATCGGGGACTAACTATGGCTACACCTTC
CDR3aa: CASSYSPSGTNYGYTF

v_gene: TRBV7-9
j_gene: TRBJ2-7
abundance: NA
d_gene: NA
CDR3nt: TGTGCCAGCAGCTTAGGACAGTCCTCCTACGAGCAGTACTTC
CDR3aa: CASSLGQSSYEQYF

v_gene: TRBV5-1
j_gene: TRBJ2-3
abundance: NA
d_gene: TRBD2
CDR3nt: TGCGCCAGCAGTTGGATAGCGGGATCTAGCACAGATACGCAGTATTTT
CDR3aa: CASSWIAGSSTDTQYF

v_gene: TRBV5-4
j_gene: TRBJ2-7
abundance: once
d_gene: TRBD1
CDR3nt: TGTGCCAGCAGCTTCGACAGGGAATACTACGAGCAGTACTTC
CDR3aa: CASSFDREYYEQYF

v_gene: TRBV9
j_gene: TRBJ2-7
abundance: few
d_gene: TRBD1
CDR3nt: TGTGCCAGCAGCGCGTCATCGGACAGGGGTCGGGAGCAGTACTTC
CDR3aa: CASSASSDRGREQYF

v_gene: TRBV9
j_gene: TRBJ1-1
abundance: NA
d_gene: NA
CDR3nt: TGTGCCAGCAGCTCACAAACAGGCCTGGGGAACACTGAAGCTTTCTTT
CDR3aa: CASSSQTGLGNTEAFF

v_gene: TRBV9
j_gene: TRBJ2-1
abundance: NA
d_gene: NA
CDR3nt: TGTGCCAGCAGCGCTCTTTTAGCCGGGAATGAGCAGTTCTTC
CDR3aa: CASSALLAGNEQFF

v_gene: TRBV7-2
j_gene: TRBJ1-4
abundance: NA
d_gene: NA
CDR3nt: TGTGCCAGCAGCTTTTGGGACGGAAGACCAACTAATGAAAAACTGTTTTTT
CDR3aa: CASSFWDGRPTNEKLFF

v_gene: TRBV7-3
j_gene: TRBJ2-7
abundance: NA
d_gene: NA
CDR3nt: TGTGCCAGCAGCTTCGACAGCGCCTACGAGCAGTACTTC
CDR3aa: CASSFDSAYEQYF

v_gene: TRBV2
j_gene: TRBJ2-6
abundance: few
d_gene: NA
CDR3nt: TGTGCCAGCCGCGACTCTGGGGCCAACGTCCTGACTTTC
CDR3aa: CASRDSGANVLTF

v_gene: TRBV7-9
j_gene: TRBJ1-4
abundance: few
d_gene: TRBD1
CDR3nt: TGTGCCAGCAGCTTAGCGGGGACAGGGGTTGAAAAACTGTTTTTT
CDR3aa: CASSLAGTGVEKLFF

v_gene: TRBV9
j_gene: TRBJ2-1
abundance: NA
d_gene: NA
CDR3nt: TGTGCCAGCAGCGGAGGGGCAAAGGGGTACACTGAGCAGTTCTTC
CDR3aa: CASSGGAKGYTEQFF

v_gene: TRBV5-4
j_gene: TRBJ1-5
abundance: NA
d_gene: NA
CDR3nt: TGTGCCAGCAGCTTGGAGTACAATCAGCCCCAGCATTTT
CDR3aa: CASSLEYNQPQHF

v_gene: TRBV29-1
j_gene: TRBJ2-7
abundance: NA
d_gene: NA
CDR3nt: TGCAGCGCCACCTCGACGGCCTACGAGCAGTACTTC
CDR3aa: CSATSTAYEQYF

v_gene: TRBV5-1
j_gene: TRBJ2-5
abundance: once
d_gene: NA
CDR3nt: TGCGCCAGCAGTACCGCGGAGACGGAGACCCAGTACTTC
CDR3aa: CASSTAETETQYF

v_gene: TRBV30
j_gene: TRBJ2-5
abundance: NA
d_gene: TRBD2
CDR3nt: TGTGCCTGGAGTGTGGGAGGGGAGACCCAGTACTTC
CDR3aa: CAWSVGGETQYF

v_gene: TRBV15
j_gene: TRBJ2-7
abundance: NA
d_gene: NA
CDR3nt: TGTGCCACCAGCAGAGTGAGTTTCGCGGGCTACGAGCAGTACTTC
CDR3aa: CATSRVSFAGYEQYF

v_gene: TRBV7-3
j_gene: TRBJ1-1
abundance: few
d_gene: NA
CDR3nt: TGTGCCAGCAGCCAGGGGCAGAACACTGAAGCTTTCTTT
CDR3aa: CASSQGQNTEAFF

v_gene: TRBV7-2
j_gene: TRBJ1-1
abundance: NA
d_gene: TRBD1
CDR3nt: TGTGCCAGCAGCCCAAGACAGGGGGCAGGGACTGAAGCTTTCTTT
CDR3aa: CASSPRQGAGTEAFF

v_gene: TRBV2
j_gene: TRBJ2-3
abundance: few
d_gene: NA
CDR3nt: TGTGCCAGCAGTGATAGAGGGACTGGCACAGATACGCAGTATTTT
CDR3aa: CASSDRGTGTDTQYF

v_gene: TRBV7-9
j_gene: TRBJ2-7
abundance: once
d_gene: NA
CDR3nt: TGTGCCAGCAGCCCGCCCCGGGTCTACAGCGGCGACGAGCAGTACTTC
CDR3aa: CASSPPRVYSGDEQYF

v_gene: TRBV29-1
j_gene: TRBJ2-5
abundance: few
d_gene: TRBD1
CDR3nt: TGCAGCGTCCTACAGGGGAGAGAGACCCAGTACTTC
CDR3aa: CSVLQGRETQYF

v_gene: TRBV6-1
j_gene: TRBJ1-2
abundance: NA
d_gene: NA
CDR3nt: TGTGCCAGCAGCGCCGGACAGAACACTAACTATGGCTACACCTTC
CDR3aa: CASSAGQNTNYGYTF

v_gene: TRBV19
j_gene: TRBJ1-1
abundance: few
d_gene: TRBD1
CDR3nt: TGTGCCAGTAGTAATACCGGGACAGGGGGCCTGAACACTGAAGCTTTCTTT
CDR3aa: CASSNTGTGGLNTEAFF

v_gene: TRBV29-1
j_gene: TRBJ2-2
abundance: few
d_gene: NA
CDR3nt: TGCAGCGTTGAAGACAGGGGGGTGTTTTTT
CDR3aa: CSVEDRGVFF